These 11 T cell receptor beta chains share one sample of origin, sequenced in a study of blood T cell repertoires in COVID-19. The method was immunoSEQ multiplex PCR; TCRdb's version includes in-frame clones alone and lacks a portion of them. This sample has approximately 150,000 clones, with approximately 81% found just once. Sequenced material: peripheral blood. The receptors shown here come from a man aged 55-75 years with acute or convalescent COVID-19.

The CDR3 spells CSVDAQGAYNEQFF. In DNA, the CDR3 is TGCAGCGTTGACGCACAGGGAGCCTACAATGAGCAGTTCTTC. The J gene is TRBJ2-1, the V gene TRBV29-1; perhaps TRBD1 as D (6 bases). Deletions cut 3 bases from V and 2 bases from J, with 11 bases between. The CDR3 consists of 14 residues. CDR1 and CDR2 from the germline V gene are SQVTM and ANQGSEA.

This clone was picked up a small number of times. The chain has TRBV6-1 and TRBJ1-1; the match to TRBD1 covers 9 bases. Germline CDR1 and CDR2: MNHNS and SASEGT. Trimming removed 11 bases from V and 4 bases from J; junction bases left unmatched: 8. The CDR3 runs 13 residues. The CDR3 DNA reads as TGTGCCGGCCTGACAGGGGGGGGCACTGAAGCTTTCTTT. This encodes CAGLTGGGTEAFF.

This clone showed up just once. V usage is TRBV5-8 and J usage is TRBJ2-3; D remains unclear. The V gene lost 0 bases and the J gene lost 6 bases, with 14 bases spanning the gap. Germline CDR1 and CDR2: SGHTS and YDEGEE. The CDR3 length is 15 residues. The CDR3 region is CASSLASRFTDTQYF. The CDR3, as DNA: TGTGCCAGCAGCTTGGCAAGCCGATTTACGGATACGCAGTATTTT.

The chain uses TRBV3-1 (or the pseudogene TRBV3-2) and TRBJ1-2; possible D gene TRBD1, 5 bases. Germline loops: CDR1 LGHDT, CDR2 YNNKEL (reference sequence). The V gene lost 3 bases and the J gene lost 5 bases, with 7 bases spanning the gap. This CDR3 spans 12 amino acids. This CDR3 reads CASSHDSYGYTF. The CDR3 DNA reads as TGTGCCAGCAGCCACGACAGTTATGGCTACACCTTC.

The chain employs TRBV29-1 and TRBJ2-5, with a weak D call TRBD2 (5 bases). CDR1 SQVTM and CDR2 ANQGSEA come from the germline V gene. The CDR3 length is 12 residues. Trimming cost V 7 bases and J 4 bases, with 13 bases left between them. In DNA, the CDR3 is TGCAGCGCTAGTGAGGGCGGAGAGACCCAGTACTTC. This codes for CSASEGGETQYF.

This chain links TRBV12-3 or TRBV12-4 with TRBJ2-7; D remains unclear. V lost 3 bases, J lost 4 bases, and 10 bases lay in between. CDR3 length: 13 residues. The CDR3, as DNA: TGTGCCAGCAGTTTTGGGCAGATTTACGAGCAGTACTTC. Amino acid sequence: CASSFGQIYEQYF.

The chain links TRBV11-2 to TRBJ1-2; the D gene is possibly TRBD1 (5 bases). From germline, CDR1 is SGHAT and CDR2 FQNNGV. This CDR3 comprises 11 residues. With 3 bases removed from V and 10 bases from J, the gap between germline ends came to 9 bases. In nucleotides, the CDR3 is TGTGCCAGCAGCTTCCGACAGACCTACACCTTC. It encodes CASSFRQTYTF.

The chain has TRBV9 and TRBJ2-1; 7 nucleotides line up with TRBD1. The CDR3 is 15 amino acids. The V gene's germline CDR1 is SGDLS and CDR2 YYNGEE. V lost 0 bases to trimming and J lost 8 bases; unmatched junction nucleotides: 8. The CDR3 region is CASSVVRQGCHEQFF. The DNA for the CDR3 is TGTGCCAGCAGCGTAGTTAGACAGGGTTGCCATGAGCAGTTCTTC.

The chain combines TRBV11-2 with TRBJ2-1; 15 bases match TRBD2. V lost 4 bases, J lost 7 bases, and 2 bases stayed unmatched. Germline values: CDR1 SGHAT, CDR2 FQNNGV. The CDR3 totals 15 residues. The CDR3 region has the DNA TGTGCCAGCAGCTCCGGGACTAGCGGGAGGAATGAGCAGTTCTTC. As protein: CASSSGTSGRNEQFF. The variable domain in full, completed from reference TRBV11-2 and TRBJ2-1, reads EAGVAQSPRYKIIEKRQSVAFWCNPISGHATLYWYQQILGQGPKLLIQFQNNGVVDDSQLPKDRFSAERLKGVDSTLKIQPAKLEDSAVYLCASSSGTSGRNEQFFGPGTRLTVL.

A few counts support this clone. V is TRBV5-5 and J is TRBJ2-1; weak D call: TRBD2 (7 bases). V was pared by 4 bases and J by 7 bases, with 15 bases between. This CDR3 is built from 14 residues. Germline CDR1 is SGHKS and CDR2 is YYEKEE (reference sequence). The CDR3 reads CASSRDGGRNEQFF. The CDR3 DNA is TGTGCCAGCAGCCGAGACGGGGGGCGGAATGAGCAGTTCTTC.

CDR3 bases: TGTGCCAGCAAGTACTCCCGGGACAATGAGCAGTTCTTC. Translated: CASKYSRDNEQFF. The chain uses TRBV2 and TRBJ2-1; D is unresolved. V was pared by 7 bases and J by 5 bases, with 12 bases between. There are 13 residues in the CDR3. Germline V gene lookup returns CDR1 SNHLY and CDR2 FYNNEI.